This TCR beta chain appears in the sequencing data of a study of blood T cell repertoires in COVID-19. Looking at the study overall: COVID-19 samples collected from the United States, Italy and Spain covered acute and convalescent phases. T cells, B-cell-depleted T cells, or PBMCs provided the cDNA or gDNA that served as material.

V was pared by 1 base and J by 1 base, with 10 bases between. The germline CDR1 and CDR2 sequences are KGHSH and LQKENI. The length of the CDR3 is 15 residues. Sequenced by immunoSEQ multiplex PCR; TCRdb stores in-frame clones only, minus some. The top ten hold more than 3.5% of the sample, which has about 130,000 clones, 87% seen once. The sample consisted of peripheral blood. The V and J genes are TRBV18 and TRBJ1-1; D unclear. The clonotype originates from a woman between 55 and 75 years old with acute or convalescent COVID-19. The CDR3 here is CASSPRNLGNTEAFF. In nucleotides, the CDR3 is TGTGCCAGCTCACCACGCAATCTAGGGAACACTGAAGCTTTCTTT. Together with reference TRBV18 and TRBJ1-1, the CDR3 gives the full variable domain: NAGVMQNPRHLVRRRGQEARLRCSPMKGHSHVYWYRQLPEEGLKFMVYLQKENIIDESGMPKERFSAEFPKEGPSILRIQQVVRGDSAAYFCASSPRNLGNTEAFFGQGTRLTVV.